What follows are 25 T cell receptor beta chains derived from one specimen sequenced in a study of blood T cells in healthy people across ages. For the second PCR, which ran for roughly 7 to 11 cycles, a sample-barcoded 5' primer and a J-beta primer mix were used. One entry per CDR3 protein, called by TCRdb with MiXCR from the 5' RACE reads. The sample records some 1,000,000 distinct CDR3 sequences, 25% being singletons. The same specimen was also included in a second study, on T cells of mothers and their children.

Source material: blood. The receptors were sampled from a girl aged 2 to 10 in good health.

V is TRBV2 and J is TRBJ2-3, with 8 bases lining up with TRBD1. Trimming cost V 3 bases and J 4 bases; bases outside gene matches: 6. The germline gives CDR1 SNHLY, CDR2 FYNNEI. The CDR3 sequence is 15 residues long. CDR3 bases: TGTGCCAGCAGTGATCAGGGGGCGAGTGCAGATACGCAGTATTTT. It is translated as CASSDQGASADTQYF.

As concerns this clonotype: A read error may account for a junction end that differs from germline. DNA for the CDR3: TGTGCCTGCAGTGAATGGGTGGGGCAGACTGAAAAACTGTTTTTT. Its translation: CACSEWVGQTEKLFF. V and J are TRBV6-1 and TRBJ1-4; weak D call: TRBD1 (5 bases). CDR3 length: 15 residues. The germline gives CDR1 MNHNS, CDR2 SASEGT.

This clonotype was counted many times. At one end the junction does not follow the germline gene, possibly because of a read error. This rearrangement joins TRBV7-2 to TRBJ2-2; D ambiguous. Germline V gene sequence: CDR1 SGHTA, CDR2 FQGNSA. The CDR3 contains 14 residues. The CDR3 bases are TGTGCCAGCAGTTTAGTACAGAACACCGGGGAGCTGTTTTTT. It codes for CASSLVQNTGELFF.

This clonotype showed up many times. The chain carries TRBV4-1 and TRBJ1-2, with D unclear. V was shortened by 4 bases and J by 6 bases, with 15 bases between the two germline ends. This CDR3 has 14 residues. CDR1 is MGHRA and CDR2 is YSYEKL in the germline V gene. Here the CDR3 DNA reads TGCGCCAGCAGCCCCTCACCGTCGGAGGATGGCTACACCTTC. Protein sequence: CASSPSPSEDGYTF.

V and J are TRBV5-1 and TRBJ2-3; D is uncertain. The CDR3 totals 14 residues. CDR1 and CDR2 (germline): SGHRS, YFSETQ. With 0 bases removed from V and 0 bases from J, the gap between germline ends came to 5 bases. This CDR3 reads CASSLVYSTDTQYF. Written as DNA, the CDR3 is TGCGCCAGCAGCTTGGTCTACAGCACAGATACGCAGTATTTT.

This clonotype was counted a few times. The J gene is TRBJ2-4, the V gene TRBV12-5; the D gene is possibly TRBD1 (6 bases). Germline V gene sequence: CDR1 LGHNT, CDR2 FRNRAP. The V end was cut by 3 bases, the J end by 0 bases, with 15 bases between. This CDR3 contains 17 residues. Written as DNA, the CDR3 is TGTGCTAGTGGTTTCGCGACAGGACGACTAGCCAAAAACATTCAGTACTTC. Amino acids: CASGFATGRLAKNIQYF.

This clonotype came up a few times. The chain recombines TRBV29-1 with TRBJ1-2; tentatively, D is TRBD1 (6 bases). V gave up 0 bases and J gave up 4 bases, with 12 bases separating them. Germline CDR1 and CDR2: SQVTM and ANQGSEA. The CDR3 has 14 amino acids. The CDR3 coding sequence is TGCAGCGTTGAAGATCGGACAGAAACCTATGGCTACACCTTC. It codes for CSVEDRTETYGYTF.

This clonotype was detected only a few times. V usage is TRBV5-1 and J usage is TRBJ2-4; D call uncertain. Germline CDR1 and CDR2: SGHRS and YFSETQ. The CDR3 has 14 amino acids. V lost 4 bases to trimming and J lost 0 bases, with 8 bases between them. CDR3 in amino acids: CASSPSLAKNIQYF. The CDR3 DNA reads TGCGCCAGCAGCCCGTCTCTAGCCAAAAACATTCAGTACTTC.

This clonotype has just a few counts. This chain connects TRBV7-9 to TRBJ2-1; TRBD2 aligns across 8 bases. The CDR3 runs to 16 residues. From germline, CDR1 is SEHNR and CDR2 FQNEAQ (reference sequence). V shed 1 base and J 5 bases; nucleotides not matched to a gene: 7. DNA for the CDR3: TGTGCCAGCAGCTTAGAAGCGGGAGAGCCCAACAATGAGCAGTTCTTC. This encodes CASSLEAGEPNNEQFF.

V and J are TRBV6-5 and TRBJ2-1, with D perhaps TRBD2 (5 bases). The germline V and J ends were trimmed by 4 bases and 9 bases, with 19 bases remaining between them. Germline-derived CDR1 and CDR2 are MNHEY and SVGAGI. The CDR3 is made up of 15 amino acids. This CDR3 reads CASSSLVVGVGEQFF. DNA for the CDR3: TGTGCCAGCAGTTCCTTGGTGGTCGGGGTCGGTGAGCAGTTCTTC.

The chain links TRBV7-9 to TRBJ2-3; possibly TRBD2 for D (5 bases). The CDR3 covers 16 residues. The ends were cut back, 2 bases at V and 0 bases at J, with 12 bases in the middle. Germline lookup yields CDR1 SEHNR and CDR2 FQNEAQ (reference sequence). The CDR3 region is CASSLSRDYSTDTQYF. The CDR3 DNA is TGTGCCAGCAGCTTATCCCGAGACTATAGCACAGATACGCAGTATTTT.

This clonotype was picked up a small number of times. CDR3 in amino acids: CSGDTQGGVFEQFF. CDR3 DNA sequence: TGCAGCGGCGACACACAGGGGGGCGTTTTTGAGCAGTTCTTC. The chain recombines TRBV29-1 with TRBJ2-1; 8 bases fit TRBD1. J was trimmed by 9 bases and V by 7 bases; bases with no gene match: 14. The V gene's germline CDR1 is SQVTM and CDR2 ANQGSEA. The CDR3 is made up of 14 amino acids.

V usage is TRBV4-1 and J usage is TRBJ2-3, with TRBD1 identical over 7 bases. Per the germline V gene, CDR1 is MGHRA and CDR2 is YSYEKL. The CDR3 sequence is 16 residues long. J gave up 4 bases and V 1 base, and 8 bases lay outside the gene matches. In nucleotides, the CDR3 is TGCGCCAGCAGCCAAGGTAGAGGGGGCGCGGCAGATACGCAGTATTTT. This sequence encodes CASSQGRGGAADTQYF.

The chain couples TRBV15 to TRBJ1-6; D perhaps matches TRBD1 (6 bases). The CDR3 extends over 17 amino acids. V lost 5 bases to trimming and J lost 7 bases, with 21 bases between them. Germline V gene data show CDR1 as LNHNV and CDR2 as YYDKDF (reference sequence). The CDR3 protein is CATSGRKTGARNSPLHF. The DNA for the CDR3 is TGTGCCACCAGCGGACGCAAAACGGGGGCGCGAAATTCACCCCTCCACTTT.

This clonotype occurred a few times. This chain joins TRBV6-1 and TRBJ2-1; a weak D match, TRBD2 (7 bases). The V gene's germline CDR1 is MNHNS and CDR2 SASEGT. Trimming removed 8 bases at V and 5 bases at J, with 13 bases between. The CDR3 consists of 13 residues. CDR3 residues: CASGGGDNNEQFF. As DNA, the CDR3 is TGTGCCAGCGGCGGGGGCGACAACAATGAGCAGTTCTTC.

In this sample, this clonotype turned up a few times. CDR3: CSARLETEQFF. CDR3 DNA: TGCAGTGCTAGACTCGAAACGGAGCAGTTCTTC. V usage is TRBV20-1 and J usage is TRBJ2-1; D not resolved. V lost 2 bases and J 10 bases, leaving 9 bases between the germline ends. Germline-derived CDR1 and CDR2 are DFQATT and SNEGSKA (reference sequence). This CDR3 contains 11 residues.

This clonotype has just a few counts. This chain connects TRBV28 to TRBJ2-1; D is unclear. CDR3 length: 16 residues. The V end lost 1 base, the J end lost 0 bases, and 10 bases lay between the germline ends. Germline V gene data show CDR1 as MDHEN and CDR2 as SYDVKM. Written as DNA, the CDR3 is TGTGCCAGCAGTTTATATGGAGAGAGCTCCTACAATGAGCAGTTCTTC. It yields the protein CASSLYGESSYNEQFF. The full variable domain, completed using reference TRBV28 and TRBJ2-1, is DVKVTQSSRYLVKRTGEKVFLECVQDMDHENMFWYRQDPGLGLRLIYFSYDVKMKEKGDIPEGYSVSREKKERFSLILESASTNQTSMYLCASSLYGESSYNEQFFGPGTRLTVL.

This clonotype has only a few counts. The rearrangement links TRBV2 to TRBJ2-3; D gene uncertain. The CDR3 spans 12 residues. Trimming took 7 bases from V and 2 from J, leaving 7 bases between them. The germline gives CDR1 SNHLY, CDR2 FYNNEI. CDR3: CASIRNTDTQYF. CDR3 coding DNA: TGTGCCAGCATCCGCAACACAGATACGCAGTATTTT.

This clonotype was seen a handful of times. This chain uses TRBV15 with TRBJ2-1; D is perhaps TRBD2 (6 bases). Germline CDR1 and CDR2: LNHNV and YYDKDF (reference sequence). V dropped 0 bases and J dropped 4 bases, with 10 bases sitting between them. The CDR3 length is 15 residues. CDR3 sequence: CATSRDTGDYNEQFF. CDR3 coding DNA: TGTGCCACCAGCAGAGATACGGGAGATTACAATGAGCAGTTCTTC. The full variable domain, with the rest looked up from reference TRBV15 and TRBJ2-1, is DAMVIQNPRYQVTQFGKPVTLSCSQTLNHNVMYWYQQKSSQAPKLLFHYYDKDFNNEADTPDNFQSRRPNTSFCFLDIRSPGLGDTAMYLCATSRDTGDYNEQFFGPGTRLTVL.

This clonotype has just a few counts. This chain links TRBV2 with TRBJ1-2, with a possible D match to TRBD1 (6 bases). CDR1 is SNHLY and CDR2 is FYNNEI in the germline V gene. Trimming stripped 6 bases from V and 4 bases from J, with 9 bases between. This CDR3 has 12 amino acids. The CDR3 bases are TGTGCCAGCAGATCAGGGGTCTATGGCTACACCTTC. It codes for CASRSGVYGYTF.

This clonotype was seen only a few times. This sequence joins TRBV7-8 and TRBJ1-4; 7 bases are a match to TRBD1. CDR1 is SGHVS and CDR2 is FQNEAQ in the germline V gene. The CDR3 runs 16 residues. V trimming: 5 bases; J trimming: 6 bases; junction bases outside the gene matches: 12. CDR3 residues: CASSHTGAGEDEKLFF. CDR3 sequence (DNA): TGTGCCAGCAGCCACACAGGGGCAGGGGAAGATGAAAAACTGTTTTTT.

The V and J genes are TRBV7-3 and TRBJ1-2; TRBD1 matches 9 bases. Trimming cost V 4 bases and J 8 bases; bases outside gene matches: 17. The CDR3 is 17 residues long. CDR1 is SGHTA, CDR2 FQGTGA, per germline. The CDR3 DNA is TGTGCCAGCAGCTCCACCCCCGGGACAGGGTCGGTGTCGGGCTACACCTTC. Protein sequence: CASSSTPGTGSVSGYTF.

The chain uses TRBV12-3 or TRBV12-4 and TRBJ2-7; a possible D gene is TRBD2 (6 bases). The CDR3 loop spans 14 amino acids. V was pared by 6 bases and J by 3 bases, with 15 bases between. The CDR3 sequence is CASSPPRGDYEQYF. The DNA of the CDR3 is TGTGCCAGCAGCCCCCCGCGGGGCGACTACGAGCAGTACTTC.

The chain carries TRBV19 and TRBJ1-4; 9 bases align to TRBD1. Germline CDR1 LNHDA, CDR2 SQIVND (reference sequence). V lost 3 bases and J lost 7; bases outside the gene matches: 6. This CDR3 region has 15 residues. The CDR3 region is CASSIEGTGTEKLFF. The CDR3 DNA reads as TGTGCCAGTAGTATCGAGGGGACAGGGACTGAAAAACTGTTTTTT.

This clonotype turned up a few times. The CDR3 DNA follows: TGTGCCAGCAGCAACAGCCTACGGATCGCTGAAGCTTTCTTT. Its protein product is CASSNSLRIAEAFF. V gene TRBV6-6 combines with J gene TRBJ1-1; D gene uncertain. Germline assignment: CDR1 MNHNY and CDR2 SVGAGI (reference sequence). The germline V and J ends were trimmed by 6 bases and 6 bases, with 17 bases remaining between them. The CDR3 has 14 amino acids.